The clone carrying this TCR beta chain occurred many times. Its antigen is undetermined. This sample is drawn from a study of T-cell memory formation after mild COVID-19. Study-level background: Clusters were largely donor specific. Points from the study as a whole: Clones contracting across day 15 to 85 had a balanced CD4/CD8 profile; later expanding clones leaned CD4+.

MiXCR, run by TCRdb on the 5' RACE reads, gives a single entry per CDR3 protein. The repertoire holds about 280,000 distinct CDR3 sequences, with roughly 8% as singletons. This clonotype was sampled from a man in his late teens or twenties who had mild COVID-19 (a few samples of this study predate the infection). Cell type and time point are not known. The sequenced sample was PBMCs or a T cell subset sorted from them (not recorded which).

The CDR3 spells CASRLTGAGDQPQHF. DNA for the CDR3: TGTGCCAGCAGATTGACAGGGGCGGGAGATCAGCCCCAGCATTTT. The chain recombines TRBV12-3 or TRBV12-4 with TRBJ1-5; 8 bases fit TRBD1. Losses at the gene ends were 6 bases for V and 5 bases for J; bases not matched to a gene: 9. The CDR3 extends over 15 amino acids.